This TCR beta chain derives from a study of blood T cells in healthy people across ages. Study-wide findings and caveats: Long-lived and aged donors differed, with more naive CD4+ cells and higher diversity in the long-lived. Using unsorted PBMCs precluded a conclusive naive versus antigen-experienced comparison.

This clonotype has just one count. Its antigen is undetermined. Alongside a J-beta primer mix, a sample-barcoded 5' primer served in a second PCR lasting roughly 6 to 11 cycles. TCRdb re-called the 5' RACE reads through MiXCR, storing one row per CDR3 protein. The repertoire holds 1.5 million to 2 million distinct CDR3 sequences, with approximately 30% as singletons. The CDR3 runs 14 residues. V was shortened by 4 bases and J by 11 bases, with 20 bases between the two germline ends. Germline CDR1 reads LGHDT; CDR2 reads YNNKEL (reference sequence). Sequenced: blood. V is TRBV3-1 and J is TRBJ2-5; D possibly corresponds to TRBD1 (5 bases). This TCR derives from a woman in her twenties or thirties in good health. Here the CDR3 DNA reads TGTGCCAGCAGCCCCAGGGTTTCGATGGATGAGCAGTACTTC. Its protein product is CASSPRVSMDEQYF.